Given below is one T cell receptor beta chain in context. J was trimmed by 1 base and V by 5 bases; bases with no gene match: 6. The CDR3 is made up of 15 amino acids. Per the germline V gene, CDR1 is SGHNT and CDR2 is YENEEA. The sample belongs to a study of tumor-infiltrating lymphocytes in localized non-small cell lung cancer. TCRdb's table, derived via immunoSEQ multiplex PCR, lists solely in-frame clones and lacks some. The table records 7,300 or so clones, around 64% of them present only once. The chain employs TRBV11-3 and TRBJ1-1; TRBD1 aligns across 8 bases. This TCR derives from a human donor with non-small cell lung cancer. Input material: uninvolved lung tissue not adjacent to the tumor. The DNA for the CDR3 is TGTGCCAGCAGCAGAGGGGACAGGTCGAACACTGAAGCTTTCTTT. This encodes CASSRGDRSNTEAFF.